This entry features one TCR beta chain sequence. Its antigen is as yet unknown. This sequence may be a read error, since a much larger clone differs from it by one base. This specimen belongs to a study of blood T cells in healthy people across ages. This CDR3 has 15 residues. CDR1 and CDR2 from the germline V gene are SGHRS and YFSETQ. Donors gave around 9.3 milliliters of peripheral blood apiece. Per individual sample, total RNA of at least 5.5 micrograms was extracted. Using a J-beta primer mix together with a sample-barcoded 5' primer, a second PCR was run for roughly 7 to 12 cycles. TCRdb called the 5' RACE reads again in MiXCR, with one record for every CDR3 protein. This table holds some 930,000 distinct CDR3 sequences, 25% to 35% found once. Overall study results and limits: Observed TCR beta diversity showed a strong correlation with the percentage of naive T cells as measured by flow cytometry.

The same sample was also used in a study of T cells of mothers and their children.

The J gene is TRBJ2-3, the V gene TRBV5-1, with a weak D call TRBD1 (6 bases). This sequence was found in a woman aged 40 to 50 in good health. Input material: blood. This chain's CDR3 is CASRGFGRSTDTQYF. The DNA for the CDR3 is TGTGCCAGCAGGGGTTTTGGTAGATCCACAGATACGCAGTATTTT.